What follows are 14 T cell receptor beta chains derived from one specimen sequenced in a study of PD-L1 blockade in urothelial cancer. Sequenced by immunoSEQ multiplex PCR; TCRdb stores in-frame clones only, minus some. The sample consists of 100,000 to 150,000 clones, roughly 86% of them appearing once. Time point noted: peripheral blood 6 weeks after treatment start. The material was PBMCs, obtained around atezolizumab (anti-PD-L1) treatment. The receptor set was obtained from a man in his forties or fifties with urothelial cancer.

CDR3 sequence (DNA): TGTGCCAGCAGTCTGGGACAGGGACAGAGCTATGGCTACACCTTC. Its translation: CASSLGQGQSYGYTF. V and J are TRBV6-5 and TRBJ1-2, with 9 bases fitting TRBD1. The junction had 8 bases not matched to a gene; V was cut back by 5 bases and J by 4 bases. Germline V gene data show CDR1 as MNHEY and CDR2 as SVGAGI. The CDR3 spans 15 residues.

This sequence joins TRBV30 and TRBJ2-1; 8 bases agree with TRBD2. The V and J ends lost 3 bases and 3 bases, in that order; junction bases with no gene match: 4. The CDR3 runs 14 residues. In germline, CDR1 is GTSNPN, CDR2 SVGIG (reference sequence). CDR3 in amino acids: CAWRSGTSYNEQFF. DNA of the CDR3: TGTGCCTGGAGATCCGGGACTAGCTACAATGAGCAGTTCTTC.

Here the CDR3 reads CASSRDSRSYEQYF. CDR3 bases: TGCGCCAGCAGCCGGGACAGCCGATCCTACGAGCAGTACTTC. This chain connects TRBV5-1 to TRBJ2-7, with TRBD1 matching over 7 bases. The J segment lost 1 base and the V segment lost 4 bases, leaving 5 bases of the junction unmatched. Germline V gives CDR1 SGHRS, CDR2 YFSETQ. The CDR3 spans 14 residues.

The rearrangement joins TRBV6-5 to TRBJ2-2, with TRBD1 identical over 11 bases. The CDR3 is made up of 14 amino acids. Trimming cost V 6 bases and J 5 bases; bases outside gene matches: 2. Germline V gene sequence: CDR1 MNHEY, CDR2 SVGAGI. The CDR3 region is CASSRDRGTGELFF. DNA of the CDR3: TGTGCCAGCAGCCGGGACAGGGGGACCGGGGAGCTGTTTTTT.

This chain uses TRBV7-9 with TRBJ1-4; 8 bases map to TRBD1. V shed 5 bases, J shed 8 bases, and the junction held 4 bases outside the gene matches. Germline CDR1 and CDR2: SEHNR and FQNEAQ (reference sequence). CDR3 length: 13 residues. The CDR3 DNA sequence: TGTGCCAGCAGCGGACAGGGTCGGGAAAAACTGTTTTTT. This codes for CASSGQGREKLFF.

The chain is built from TRBV7-8 and TRBJ2-7; 10 bases agree with TRBD2. CDR1 and CDR2 (germline): SGHVS, FQNEAQ. V was clipped by 2 bases and J by 3 bases; unmatched bases: 10. The CDR3 runs to 17 residues. The CDR3 bases are TGTGCCAGCAGCTTAACTAGCGGGGACCGGGAACACTACGAGCAGTACTTC. It codes for CASSLTSGDREHYEQYF. Looking up the rest from reference TRBV7-8 and TRBJ2-7 gives the full variable domain: GAGVSQSPRYKVAKRGQDVALRCDPISGHVSLFWYQQALGQGPEFLTYFQNEAQLDKSGLPSDRFFAERPEGSVSTLKIQRTQQEDSAVYLCASSLTSGDREHYEQYFGPGTRLTVT.

The chain joins TRBV30 to TRBJ1-2; D remains ambiguous. V was shortened by 5 bases and J by 2 bases, with 18 bases between the two germline ends. Looked up from germline, CDR1 is GTSNPN and CDR2 is SVGIG (reference sequence). This CDR3 has 15 residues. The CDR3 sequence: CAWQRYGVSNYGYTF. For the CDR3, the DNA is TGTGCCTGGCAGAGGTACGGGGTATCCAACTATGGCTACACCTTC.

The CDR3 bases are TGTGCCAGCAGCTTGGTAACGGGGATGCAAGAGACCCAGTACTTC. It encodes CASSLVTGMQETQYF. The rearrangement links TRBV7-9 to TRBJ2-5; possible D gene TRBD2, 5 bases. The CDR3 is made up of 15 amino acids. Trimming took off 3 bases at V and 2 bases at J, with 13 bases between the two ends. CDR1 SEHNR and CDR2 FQNEAQ come from the germline V gene (reference sequence). Based on the CDR3 plus reference TRBV7-9 and TRBJ2-5, the full variable domain is DTGVSQNPRHKITKRGQNVTFRCDPISEHNRLYWYRQTLGQGPEFLTYFQNEAQLEKSRLLSDRFSAERPKGSFSTLEIQRTEQGDSAMYLCASSLVTGMQETQYFGPGTRLLVL.

This clone was detected only a few times. The chain couples TRBV6-5 to TRBJ2-2; 10 bases align to TRBD1. Germline CDR1 is MNHEY and CDR2 is SVGAGI. The CDR3 sequence is 15 residues long. V was clipped by 4 bases and J by 6 bases; unmatched bases: 5. CDR3 sequence (DNA): TGTGCCAGCAGTTTCACCGGGACAGGGGCCGGGGAGCTGTTTTTT. The encoded protein is CASSFTGTGAGELFF.

The CDR3 loop is CASSPWTGDQPQHF. The CDR3 nucleotides are TGTGCCAGCAGCCCCTGGACAGGGGATCAGCCCCAGCATTTT. The chain is built from TRBV6-6 and TRBJ1-5; 9 nucleotides line up with TRBD1. Germline values: CDR1 MNHNY, CDR2 SVGAGI (reference sequence). The CDR3 loop spans 14 amino acids. V lost 6 bases to trimming and J lost 5 bases; unmatched junction nucleotides: 5.

The V gene is TRBV7-6, the J gene TRBJ2-1; 8 nucleotides agree with TRBD2. V shed 1 base and J 6 bases; nucleotides not matched to a gene: 5. This CDR3 has 15 amino acids. The germline CDR1 and CDR2 sequences are SGHVS and FNYEAQ. CDR3 sequence: CASSLGGLAGNEQFF. CDR3 nucleotide sequence: TGTGCCAGCAGCTTAGGCGGACTAGCCGGCAATGAGCAGTTCTTC.

The V and J genes are TRBV2 and TRBJ2-5, with TRBD2 as a possible D gene (6 bases). Trimming took 6 bases from V and 2 from J, leaving 22 bases between them. Per germline, CDR1 SNHLY and CDR2 FYNNEI. The CDR3 is 17 amino acids. CDR3 sequence: CASSGGLGGRNQETQYF. CDR3 coding DNA: TGTGCCAGCAGCGGGGGTTTAGGCGGACGGAATCAAGAGACCCAGTACTTC.

The rearrangement uses TRBV11-2 and TRBJ2-3, with a tentative D call TRBD2 (6 bases). The CDR3 has 16 amino acids. Germline V gene sequence: CDR1 SGHAT, CDR2 FQNNGV. The V end was cut by 2 bases, the J end by 4 bases, with 16 bases between. The CDR3 nucleotides read TGTGCCAGCAGCTTAAACGCCGGGAGTCATGCAGATACGCAGTATTTT. Amino acid sequence: CASSLNAGSHADTQYF.

The chain employs TRBV5-1 and TRBJ1-4; no clear D gene. The CDR3 loop spans 14 amino acids. The V end lost 0 bases, the J end lost 7 bases, and 10 bases lay between the germline ends. Per the germline V gene, CDR1 is SGHRS and CDR2 is YFSETQ. The CDR3 region is CASSLAGGGEKLFF. In DNA form, the CDR3 reads TGCGCCAGCAGCTTGGCCGGCGGCGGTGAAAAACTGTTTTTT.